These 7 T cell receptor beta chains were all obtained from the same sample, sequenced in a study of Ad26.COV2.S vaccination and SARS-CoV-2 variants. Here immunoSEQ multiplex PCR was the method, and the copy in TCRdb shows in-frame clones only, minus some. The table records around 450,000 clones, 80% to 95% of them present only once. This sample's treatment: about 20 received Ad26.COV2.S at low or high dose, single or two shots; roughly five received placebo; per-sample allocation not given. Samples analyzed were those drawn on day 63 after the first vaccine or placebo injection. The sequencing used peripheral blood, collected in a trial of Ad26.COV2.S vaccine versus placebo. All receptors come from a person aged 18 to 65 who received the Ad26.COV2.S COVID-19 vaccine or a placebo.

This sequence joins TRBV5-1 and TRBJ1-1; D is undetermined. Germline-derived CDR1 and CDR2 are SGHRS and YFSETQ. Trimming took 0 bases from V and 9 from J, leaving 12 bases between them. The CDR3 loop spans 13 amino acids. The CDR3 is CASSLVGRSKAFF. The CDR3 DNA is TGCGCCAGCAGCTTGGTTGGGAGATCCAAAGCTTTCTTT.

V gene TRBV6-6 combines with J gene TRBJ2-7, with D maybe TRBD1 (5 bases). V dropped 7 bases and J dropped 4 bases, with 11 bases sitting between them. CDR3 length: 12 amino acids. The V gene's germline CDR1 is MNHNY and CDR2 SVGAGI (reference sequence). The CDR3 region is CASNGQGYEQYF. Written as DNA, the CDR3 is TGTGCCAGCAATGGGCAGGGATACGAGCAGTACTTC.

The chain couples TRBV2 to TRBJ2-3; D gene unclear. The CDR3 spans 15 residues. CDR1 SNHLY and CDR2 FYNNEI come from the germline V gene. The V end was cut by 2 bases, the J end by 1 base, with 10 bases between. CDR3 amino acids: CASSELRGRTDTQYF. The DNA for the CDR3 is TGTGCCAGCAGTGAATTGCGCGGCCGCACAGATACGCAGTATTTT.

The rearrangement uses TRBV4-2 and TRBJ1-2, with D uncertain. The CDR3 length is 16 residues. V shed 0 bases and J shed 3 bases, with 14 bases lying between them. CDR1 and CDR2 from the germline V gene are LGHNA and YNFKEQ. The DNA of the CDR3 is TGTGCCAGCAGCCAAGATCAGAGGGTTCAGGACTATGGCTACACCTTC. Residues: CASSQDQRVQDYGYTF.

Only a few counts were recorded for this clone. This sample also contains other DNA sequences that code for the same CDR3. The chain has TRBV5-1 and TRBJ1-1; TRBD1 matches at 7 bases. The CDR3 length is 14 residues. Germline CDR1 and CDR2: SGHRS and YFSETQ. V was pared by 4 bases and J by 1 base, with 4 bases of the junction left unmatched. The CDR3 sequence: CASSPGTANTEAFF. CDR3 DNA sequence: TGCGCCAGCAGCCCTGGGACAGCGAACACTGAAGCTTTCTTT.

The V gene is TRBV5-1, the J gene TRBJ2-2, with D perhaps matching TRBD1 (6 bases). The CDR3 has 17 residues. V was pared by 3 bases and J by 2 bases, with 17 bases between. Germline lookup yields CDR1 SGHRS and CDR2 YFSETQ. The CDR3 here is CASSWGLATENTGELFF. In nucleotides, the CDR3 is TGCGCCAGCAGCTGGGGGCTCGCGACCGAAAACACCGGGGAGCTGTTTTTT.

J is TRBJ2-7 and V is TRBV19; 9 bases match TRBD1. CDR3 size: 15 residues. J was trimmed by 3 bases and V by 5 bases; bases with no gene match: 8. From germline, CDR1 is LNHDA and CDR2 SQIVND (reference sequence). The CDR3, as DNA: TGTGCCAGTAGTCGCCGGGACAGGGCGCTCTACGAGCAGTACTTC. Amino acid sequence: CASSRRDRALYEQYF.